Included here is one TCR beta chain sequence, with context. This CDR3 is built from 14 residues. Germline CDR1 GTSNPN, CDR2 SVGIG (reference sequence). The V end lost 2 bases, the J end lost 4 bases, and 12 bases lay between the germline ends. These data belong to a study of blood T cell repertoires in COVID-19. Study information: The analysed material was cDNA or gDNA that came from T cells, B-cell-depleted T cells, or PBMCs.

The repertoire was sequenced with immunoSEQ multiplex PCR; TCRdb's copy has only in-frame clones and lacks some. This table has fewer than 300,000 clones, about four fifths appearing once. Membership in each cohort depended on participant-reported clinical history. The clonotype was recovered from a man aged 40-55 years who had been exposed to COVID-19. This rearrangement joins TRBV30 to TRBJ1-5; D is possibly TRBD1 (5 bases). The sequenced sample was PBMCs or T cells enriched from blood (not recorded which). CDR3 coding DNA: TGTGCCTGGAGTTCGGGGGGAGGTAATCAGCCCCAGCATTTT. Its translation is CAWSSGGGNQPQHF.